A selection of T cell receptor beta chains follows, all from one sample in a study of blood T cells in healthy people across ages. TCRdb ran MiXCR on the 5' RACE reads and lists one entry per CDR3 protein. The sample carries approximately 1.5 million distinct CDR3 sequences, about 31% recorded once. Source material: blood. Receptors originate from a woman in her 30s in good health. Both conserved end residues are trimmed from each CDR3. A D gene is named only where the DNA matches it firmly. A row's size may be missing; if present it is once, few, many or a size class.

J gene | clone size | V gene | D gene | CDR3 protein
TRBJ2-1 | - | TRBV7-9 | TRBD1 | ASSLLLGQGAINEQF
TRBJ1-4 | few | TRBV10-3 | - | AISESDEKLF
TRBJ2-5 | - | TRBV5-5 | - | ASSLAMAETQY
TRBJ1-2 | - | TRBV5-6 | - | ASSLGKGYT
TRBJ2-5 | - | TRBV11-2 | - | ASSLGGTTSGETQY
TRBJ1-2 | few | TRBV29-1 | - | SARTGINTAGYT
TRBJ2-1 | few | TRBV4-1 | TRBD2 | ASSQVGQRGGNEQF
TRBJ2-5 | few | TRBV5-5 | TRBD1 | ASSVGAPGQQETQY
TRBJ2-7 | many | TRBV4-1 | - | ASSQGTDYEQY
TRBJ2-7 | few | TRBV2 | TRBD2 | ASSEDRGGSRSSYEQY
TRBJ1-6 | - | TRBV5-4 | - | ASSFAGSSNSPLH
TRBJ2-5 | few | TRBV4-1 | TRBD2 | ASSQEPSGGLTPSQETQY
TRBJ2-7 | many | TRBV2 | - | ASSERLLGSYEQY
TRBJ2-3 | - | TRBV5-1 | - | ASSLVPGKDTQY
TRBJ2-7 | few | TRBV5-5 | - | ASSLAILYEQY
TRBJ2-1 | - | TRBV20-1 | TRBD2 | SARVSGGSSYNEQF
TRBJ2-1 | - | TRBV5-1 | - | ASSWLGGTTYNEQF
TRBJ2-1 | few | TRBV20-1 | TRBD2 | SAGLAGGYNEQF
TRBJ2-7 | - | TRBV5-1 | - | ASSFEAASYGQY
TRBJ2-7 | many | TRBV12-3/TRBV12-4 | - | ASSLASSNEQY
TRBJ2-7 | - | TRBV28 | TRBD2 | ASSRLGLANEQY
TRBJ2-7 | - | TRBV11-2 | - | ASSLGRQVHEQY
TRBJ2-7 | - | TRBV7-9 | - | ASSVTTGWGRELGTYEQY
- | few | TRBV7-8 | TRBD1 | ASSLAQGARSEQY
TRBJ2-1 | - | TRBV12-3/TRBV12-4 | - | ASTPRERISRNEQF
TRBJ1-2 | - | TRBV7-8 | - | ASSPREDLSSYT
TRBJ1-1 | - | TRBV11-2 | TRBD1 | ASSSFVRGLKGEAF
TRBJ2-7 | few | TRBV4-1 | TRBD1 | ASSPLGTGQGVPYEQY
TRBJ2-1 | - | TRBV20-1 | - | SAREGPERLGPYNEQF
TRBJ2-5 | - | TRBV2 | TRBD1 | ASSRDRAKETRY
TRBJ2-5 | few | TRBV9 | TRBD2 | ASSSMGLAGQETQY
TRBJ1-2 | - | TRBV7-6 | - | ASSLNAGAYGYT
TRBJ2-3 | - | TRBV11-3 | TRBD2 | ASSAIGTSGYTDTQY
TRBJ1-4 | few | TRBV5-1 | TRBD1 | ASSSLTGGTTNEKLF
TRBJ1-1 | - | TRBV27 | - | ASSPRTRVEAF
TRBJ2-7 | - | TRBV5-4 | TRBD1 | ASRLGDRDYEQY
TRBJ2-1 | many | TRBV7-3 | - | ASSQSGGTYNEQF
TRBJ2-7 | - | TRBV7-9 | - | ASSSPTSSRGNSYEQY
TRBJ1-1 | - | TRBV7-9 | - | SSSLLAGNHQGNTEAF
TRBJ2-7 | - | TRBV4-1 | - | ASSPIGEHYEQY
TRBJ2-3 | many | TRBV20-1 | TRBD2 | SVEIVRGGTSTDTQY
TRBJ2-1 | - | TRBV29-1 | - | SVEDEGSSYNVQF
TRBJ1-5 | - | TRBV7-2 | - | ASSLDISGAQH